A selection of T cell receptor beta chains follows, all from one sample in a study of identical twins. TCRdb fed the 5' RACE reads into MiXCR, producing one record per CDR3 protein. The repertoire holds approximately 140,000 distinct CDR3 sequences, with 3% to 4% as singletons. The sequenced sample consisted of memory T cells sorted from blood. All receptors derive from a man aged 18 to 30 in good health. CDR3s leave out the opening cysteine and the closing phenylalanine or tryptophan. The D gene is left open where the match is weak.

TRBD1 TRBV29-1 SVIGTGGDGQPQH
- TRBV29-1 SVESLYNEQF
- TRBV11-2 ASSLQGSADTQY
- TRBV7-8 ASSSGGMGGANVLT
TRBD2 TRBV14 ASSRTGGSYNEQF
- TRBV20-1 SARDYLVATGELF
- TRBV5-5 ASSLVIQGIAKNIQY
- TRBV21-1 ASSKGGQGVAQETQY
- TRBV24-1 ATSDTDGTNEKLF
- TRBV18 ASSPPYSGDTEAF
- TRBV11-2 ASSPQVGDTIY
TRBD1 TRBV27 ASSLTGGSVQPQH
- TRBV27 ASSAKQGRRETQY